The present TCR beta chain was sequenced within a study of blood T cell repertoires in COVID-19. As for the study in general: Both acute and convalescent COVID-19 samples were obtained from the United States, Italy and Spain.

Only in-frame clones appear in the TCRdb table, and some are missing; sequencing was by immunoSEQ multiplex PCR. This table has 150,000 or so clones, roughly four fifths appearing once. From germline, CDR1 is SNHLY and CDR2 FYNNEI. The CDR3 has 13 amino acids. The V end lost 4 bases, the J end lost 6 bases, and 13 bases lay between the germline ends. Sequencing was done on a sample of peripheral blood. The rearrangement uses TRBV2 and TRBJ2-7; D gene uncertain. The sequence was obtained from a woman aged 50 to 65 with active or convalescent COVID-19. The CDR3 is CASSGLQISEQYF. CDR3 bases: TGTGCCAGCAGTGGCTTGCAGATCTCCGAGCAGTACTTC.